This entry lists 7 T cell receptor beta chains sequenced from one sample in a study of blood T cell repertoires in COVID-19. Libraries were prepared by immunoSEQ multiplex PCR; TCRdb keeps only in-frame clonotypes and omits some of them. The data contain 53,000 or so clones, approximately 80% of them singletons. Sequencing used peripheral blood. The receptors were sampled from an older man with active or convalescent COVID-19.

The rearrangement uses TRBV29-1 and TRBJ2-3; TRBD1 might be the D (5 bases). V shed 7 bases and J shed 0 bases, with 11 bases lying between them. Germline CDR1 reads SQVTM; CDR2 reads ANQGSEA. The CDR3 covers 13 residues. Here the CDR3 DNA reads TGCAGCGCCTTGACAGTTAGCACAGATACGCAGTATTTT. It codes for CSALTVSTDTQYF.

This clone occurred a few times. This chain joins TRBV6-6 and TRBJ2-7, with 7 bases that match TRBD1. J was trimmed by 0 bases and V by 4 bases; bases with no gene match: 3. The CDR3 totals 14 residues. Germline V gives CDR1 MNHNY, CDR2 SVGAGI (reference sequence). This CDR3 is CASSSDRASYEQYF. As DNA, the CDR3 is TGTGCCAGCAGTTCAGACAGGGCCTCCTACGAGCAGTACTTC.

The V call is TRBV28, the J call TRBJ1-4, with 9 bases that match TRBD1. V gave up 5 bases and J gave up 5 bases; unmatched junction bases: 6. CDR3 length: 15 amino acids. Germline CDR1 reads MDHEN; CDR2 reads SYDVKM. CDR3 region: CASSKTGGRNEKLFF. For the CDR3, the DNA is TGTGCCAGCAGTAAGACAGGGGGAAGAAATGAAAAACTGTTTTTT.

The count of this clone is one. The chain has TRBV10-3 and TRBJ2-7, with 9 positions matching TRBD2. After removal of 6 bases from V and 1 base from J, the junction contained 10 bases not matched to a gene. Germline V gene sequence: CDR1 ENHRY, CDR2 SYGVKD. The CDR3 is made up of 16 amino acids. CDR3 protein: CAIRGWREGPSYEQYF. The CDR3 DNA reads as TGTGCCATCAGGGGTTGGCGGGAGGGCCCATCCTACGAGCAGTACTTC.

This sequence joins TRBV7-8 and TRBJ2-2, with D tentatively TRBD2 (5 bases). Trimming stripped 5 bases from V and 5 bases from J, with 21 bases between. The V gene's germline CDR1 is SGHVS and CDR2 FQNEAQ. The CDR3 loop spans 17 amino acids. The CDR3: CASSAVRRGLGTGELFF. The CDR3 DNA reads as TGTGCCAGCAGCGCGGTCCGCCGGGGATTGGGAACCGGGGAGCTGTTTTTT.

The chain joins TRBV27 to TRBJ2-2; D possibly corresponds to TRBD1 (5 bases). The CDR3 is made up of 15 amino acids. Germline values: CDR1 MNHEY, CDR2 SMNVEV (reference sequence). With 4 bases removed from V and 3 bases from J, the gap between germline ends came to 12 bases. Here the CDR3 DNA reads TGTGCCAGCAGTTATCAGAAGGGGTACACCGGGGAGCTGTTTTTT. Encoded protein: CASSYQKGYTGELFF.

The J gene is TRBJ2-1, the V gene TRBV7-9; 14 nucleotides align to TRBD2. The V segment lost 1 base and the J segment 4 bases; nucleotides outside the gene matches: 3. Germline values: CDR1 SEHNR, CDR2 FQNEAQ (reference sequence). CDR3 length: 17 amino acids. CDR3 nucleotide sequence: TGTGCCAGCAGCTTAGGACTAGCGGGAGGGGGATACAATGAGCAGTTCTTC. Residues: CASSLGLAGGGYNEQFF.